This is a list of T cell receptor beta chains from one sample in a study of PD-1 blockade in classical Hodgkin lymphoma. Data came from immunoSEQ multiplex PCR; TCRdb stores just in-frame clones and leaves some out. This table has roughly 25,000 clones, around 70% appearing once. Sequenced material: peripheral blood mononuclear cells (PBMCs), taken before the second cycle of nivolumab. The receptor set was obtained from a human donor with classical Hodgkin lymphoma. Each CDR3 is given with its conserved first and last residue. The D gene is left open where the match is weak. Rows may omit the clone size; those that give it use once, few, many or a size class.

DNA: TGTGCCAGCAGCGGACCGGACAGCGGGATGGGCACGCAGTATTTT; CDR3: CASSGPDSGMGTQYF; V: TRBV9; size: once; D: .; J: TRBJ2-3
DNA: TGCGCCAGCAGCCTGACAGGGGCCGCTAACACCGGGGAGCTGTTTTTT; CDR3: CASSLTGAANTGELFF; V: TRBV5-1; size: .; D: TRBD1; J: TRBJ2-2
DNA: TGCGCCAGCAGCTTTACAGGGGGCGGAAATGAGCAGTTCTTC; CDR3: CASSFTGGGNEQFF; V: TRBV5-1; size: .; D: TRBD1; J: TRBJ2-1
DNA: TGCAGCGTTGAAGCACGACGGAACACTGAAGCTTTCTTT; CDR3: CSVEARRNTEAFF; V: TRBV29-1; size: few; D: .; J: TRBJ1-1
DNA: TGTGCCAGCAGGGGGGACTTTTTAGCCAAAAACATTCAGTACTTC; CDR3: CASRGDFLAKNIQYF; V: TRBV27; size: .; D: .; J: TRBJ2-4
DNA: TGTGCCAGCAGCTTAGGCAGAGGCTCTAATGAAAAACTGTTTTTT; CDR3: CASSLGRGSNEKLFF; V: TRBV7-9; size: few; D: .; J: TRBJ1-4
DNA: TGTGCCAGCAGACCAACTCTTCAGCGGGGGGTAGATACGCAGTATTTT; CDR3: CASRPTLQRGVDTQYF; V: TRBV28; size: .; D: TRBD2; J: TRBJ2-3
DNA: TGTGCCAGCAGTTTGGCTCTAAAGCGGGAGGGGAGGCAGTACTTC; CDR3: CASSLALKREGRQYF; V: TRBV28; size: once; D: TRBD2; J: TRBJ2-7
DNA: TGTGCCAGCAGCTTGTGGGCGGATGAGCAGTTCTTC; CDR3: CASSLWADEQFF; V: TRBV5-6; size: once; D: .; J: TRBJ2-1
DNA: TGCGCCAGCAGCCCTAGGACGAGTGCTCATGGCTACACCTTC; CDR3: CASSPRTSAHGYTF; V: TRBV5-1; size: .; D: .; J: TRBJ1-2
DNA: TGCGCCAGCAGCCCCGGACAGGGACGCGGAAACACCATATATTTT; CDR3: CASSPGQGRGNTIYF; V: TRBV5-1; size: .; D: TRBD1; J: TRBJ1-3
DNA: TGTGCCAGCAGCCCGACAGGGACGTATAATTCACCCCTCCACTTT; CDR3: CASSPTGTYNSPLHF; V: TRBV7-2; size: once; D: TRBD1; J: TRBJ1-6
DNA: TGTGCCAGCAGTTACCCAGGGAATAGCAATCAGCCCCAGCATTTT; CDR3: CASSYPGNSNQPQHF; V: TRBV6-6; size: .; D: .; J: TRBJ1-5
DNA: TGTGCCAGCAGCGTAGCCCGCGGGGCGAACACCGGGGAGCTGTTTTTT; CDR3: CASSVARGANTGELFF; V: TRBV9; size: .; D: .; J: TRBJ2-2
DNA: TGTGCCAGCAGCTTAGTGGCTAAAGTTAATTCACCCCTCCACTTT; CDR3: CASSLVAKVNSPLHF; V: TRBV7-2; size: .; D: .; J: TRBJ1-6
DNA: TGTGCCTCCGAGGCGGGAGGGCGGGTCACAGATACGCAGTATTTT; CDR3: CASEAGGRVTDTQYF; V: TRBV19; size: .; D: TRBD2; J: TRBJ2-3
DNA: TGTGCCAGCAGTTTATGGACAAACACTGAAGCTTTCTTT; CDR3: CASSLWTNTEAFF; V: TRBV27; size: .; D: .; J: TRBJ1-1
DNA: TGTGCCAGCAGCGGACGCGAAAAACTGTTTTTT; CDR3: CASSGREKLFF; V: TRBV6-6; size: .; D: .; J: TRBJ1-4
DNA: TGCGCCAGCAGCTTGGGGCGAAGCACAGATACGCAGTATTTT; CDR3: CASSLGRSTDTQYF; V: TRBV5-1; size: few; D: .; J: TRBJ2-3
DNA: TGTGCCAGCAGCTCGACAGGGGCTGGAAACACCATATATTTT; CDR3: CASSSTGAGNTIYF; V: TRBV7-2; size: .; D: TRBD1; J: TRBJ1-3